This is a list of T cell receptor beta chains from one sample in a study of T cell responses to AZD1222 COVID-19 vaccine. Profiled with immunoSEQ multiplex PCR; TCRdb holds only in-frame clones, not every one. The table lists 130,000 to 150,000 clones, approximately 90% of them singletons, with about 3.5% in the top ten. The specimen was peripheral blood, collected on day 0 of AZD1222 vaccination. These receptors originate from an adult in good health. Both conserved end residues are part of each CDR3. D genes are given only for firm matches. Not all rows give a size; the values are once, few, many and, for expanded clones, a class.

d_gene,abundance,v_gene,j_gene,CDR3nt,CDR3aa
.,.,TRBV5-1,TRBJ2-5,TGCGCCAGCGCAGCGGTGGAGACCCAGTACTTC,CASAAVETQYF
.,.,TRBV3-1/TRBV3-2,TRBJ2-3,TGTGCCAGCAGCCAAGGACTGGGGTTCGTGGATACGCAGTATTTT,CASSQGLGFVDTQYF
TRBD2,.,TRBV5-1,TRBJ2-7,TGCGCCAGCAGTCGGGGGGAGGTCGAGCAGTACTTC,CASSRGEVEQYF
.,.,TRBV5-1,TRBJ2-1,TGCGCCAGCAGCGGCTGGGGGGCCGCTGGAGATGAGCAGTTCTTC,CASSGWGAAGDEQFF
TRBD1,.,TRBV11-1,TRBJ2-7,TGTGCCAGCACCAAAGACAGGGTCGAGAGCGAGCAGTACTTC,CASTKDRVESEQYF
.,.,TRBV4-3,TRBJ2-1,TGCGCCAGCTCGCTCGGGGCCTACAATGAGCAGTTCTTC,CASSLGAYNEQFF
.,.,TRBV5-4,TRBJ1-1,TGTGCCAGCAGCTCGTGGGGCAGGGTGAACACTGAAGCTTTCTTT,CASSSWGRVNTEAFF
.,.,TRBV6-6,TRBJ2-7,TGTGCCAGCAGTTACGTCTGGAACGAGCAGTACTTC,CASSYVWNEQYF
.,once,TRBV7-9,TRBJ1-2,TGTGCCAGCAGCTTACTGGACATTAGTCCCTATGGCTACACCTTC,CASSLLDISPYGYTF
.,.,TRBV19,TRBJ1-1,TGTGCCAGTAGTTGGCAGCGAGAAGCTTTCTTT,CASSWQREAFF
.,.,TRBV4-2,TRBJ1-4,TGTGCCAGCAGCCAAGATCGAGTAGGCCCAACTAATGAAAAACTGTTTTTT,CASSQDRVGPTNEKLFF
.,.,TRBV7-6,TRBJ1-1,TGTGCCAGCAGCGCCCGACAGAACACTGAAGCTTTCTTT,CASSARQNTEAFF
.,.,TRBV9,TRBJ1-3,TGTGCCAGCAGCGTAGCAGGGAATCCCTCTGGAAACACCATATATTTT,CASSVAGNPSGNTIYF
.,.,TRBV20-1,TRBJ2-7,TGCAGTGCTAGAGGGACATTCGAGCAGTACTTC,CSARGTFEQYF
TRBD1,.,TRBV6-6,TRBJ1-4,TGTGCCAGCAGTTACTCGAAGGGGACAGTCGAAGAAAAACTGTTTTTT,CASSYSKGTVEEKLFF
TRBD1,.,TRBV9,TRBJ1-6,TGTGCCAGCAGCCCCGAGGACAGGGGATATAATTCACCCCTCCACTTT,CASSPEDRGYNSPLHF
TRBD2,.,TRBV7-7,TRBJ2-7,TGTGCCAGCAGCTTAGAGCGGGGGTCGGACGAGCAGTACTTC,CASSLERGSDEQYF
TRBD1,.,TRBV3-1/TRBV3-2,TRBJ1-4,TGTGCCAGCAGCCGGGGACAGCCAAATGAAAAACTGTTTTTT,CASSRGQPNEKLFF
TRBD1,.,TRBV7-2,TRBJ1-5,TGTGCCAGCAGCCAAACAGGGGGCGGCCAGCCCCAGCATTTT,CASSQTGGGQPQHF
TRBD1,.,TRBV7-6,TRBJ2-7,TGTGCCAGCAGCCGAACACGGGGACAGTTCCCCTACGAGCAGTACTTC,CASSRTRGQFPYEQYF
.,.,TRBV3-1/TRBV3-2,TRBJ1-2,TGTGCCAGCAGCCAGACACGCAAGGCGGACTATGGCTACACCTTC,CASSQTRKADYGYTF
.,.,TRBV7-6,TRBJ2-7,TGTGCCAGCAGCCAGGAGTTGGGGTATGAGCAGTACTTC,CASSQELGYEQYF
TRBD2,.,TRBV13,TRBJ2-5,TGTGCCAGCAGCCAAATTCGACTAGCGGGACCTCAAGAGACCCAGTACTTC,CASSQIRLAGPQETQYF
.,.,TRBV11-3,TRBJ2-5,TGTGCCAGCAGCTCCCGGACTCCTTACCAAGAGACCCAGTACTTC,CASSSRTPYQETQYF
TRBD1,once,TRBV5-1,TRBJ1-1,TGCGCCAGCAGGAACGACAGGGACACTGAAGCTTTCTTT,CASRNDRDTEAFF
TRBD1,.,TRBV6-5,TRBJ1-1,TGTGCCAGCAGACCCCAGGGGGCTGAAGCTTTCTTT,CASRPQGAEAFF
.,.,TRBV19,TRBJ1-1,TGTGCCAGTTCTAGTAGGAAGGGTGACACTGAAGCTTTCTTT,CASSSRKGDTEAFF
TRBD1,few,TRBV5-6,TRBJ1-2,TGTGCCAGCAGCGGACAGGACCACTATGGCTACACCTTC,CASSGQDHYGYTF
.,once,TRBV12-2,TRBJ2-7,TGTGCAAGTCGCTTAGCGACTAGCGTATCCTACGAGCAGTACTTC,CASRLATSVSYEQYF
.,once,TRBV15,TRBJ2-7,TGTGCCACCAGCAGTCCTTTTTACGAGCAGTACTTC,CATSSPFYEQYF
.,.,TRBV5-1,TRBJ2-2,TGCGCCAGCAGCCAGAACACCGGGGAGCTGTTTTTT,CASSQNTGELFF
TRBD1,.,TRBV27,TRBJ1-1,TGTGCCAGCAGTTTAATGCGTACGGCAGGGGGGCGGAACACTGAAGCTTTCTTT,CASSLMRTAGGRNTEAFF
.,.,TRBV3-1/TRBV3-2,TRBJ1-6,TGTGCCAGCAGCCAGACGGGAAGTTATAATTCACCCCTCCACTTT,CASSQTGSYNSPLHF
TRBD1,many,TRBV5-6,TRBJ1-5,TGTGCCAGCACCATGACAGGGAGCAATCAGCCCCAGCATTTT,CASTMTGSNQPQHF
TRBD2,.,TRBV7-2,TRBJ2-5,TGTGCCAGCAGCAGGACTAGCGGGTGGGCTGGGACCCAGTACTTC,CASSRTSGWAGTQYF
.,.,TRBV7-9,TRBJ1-1,TGTGCCAGCAGCTTAGAGGTCAGGTGGAACACTGAAGCTTTCTTT,CASSLEVRWNTEAFF
.,.,TRBV5-4,TRBJ2-5,TGTGCCAGCAGCTTGGGGGCGGCAGGGGCCGAGACCCAGTACTTC,CASSLGAAGAETQYF
TRBD1,.,TRBV7-9,TRBJ1-2,TGTGCCAGCAGCTTAGCACAGGGGGCTCAAGGCTACACCTTC,CASSLAQGAQGYTF
TRBD2,.,TRBV29-1,TRBJ2-1,TGCAGCGTTAATGGGCGGGAGGGATCCTACAATGAGCAGTTCTTC,CSVNGREGSYNEQFF
.,.,TRBV18,TRBJ1-1,TGTGCCAGCTCACTCGGGGCCACTAAGGCTGAAGCTTTCTTT,CASSLGATKAEAFF
.,.,TRBV4-1,TRBJ2-3,TGCGCCAGCAGCCAAGAGGGCGGTGGGCGGAGGGATACGCAGTATTTT,CASSQEGGGRRDTQYF
.,.,TRBV12-3/TRBV12-4,TRBJ1-4,TGTGCCAGCAGCCCTGGGGGGGGAAAACTGTTTTTT,CASSPGGGKLFF
.,.,TRBV6-5,TRBJ1-6,TGTGCCAGCAGTTTAGCTGCCGGGTCAACCTTTTCACCCCTCCACTTT,CASSLAAGSTFSPLHF